What follows describes a single T cell receptor (beta chain). Its antigen remains unknown. This table comes from immunoSEQ multiplex PCR, and its TCRdb copy is limited to in-frame clones, with some not included. The table lists 130,000 or so clones, 91% of them singletons. From germline, CDR1 is MNHEY and CDR2 SMNVEV (reference sequence). This CDR3 comprises 12 residues. With 10 bases removed from V and 5 bases from J, the gap between germline ends came to 14 bases. The sample comes from a study of T cell responses to AZD1222 COVID-19 vaccine. General study findings and limits: Unmutated variant regions are reportedly the target of nearly half of TCRs that are spike-specific.

The rearrangement joins TRBV27 to TRBJ1-2, with D hard to call. The TCR sequence derives from an adult in good health. Source: peripheral blood, taken on day 0 of AZD1222 vaccination. CDR3 nucleotide sequence: TGTGCCACCCTCCAGGATCGGTATGGCTACACCTTC. It codes for CATLQDRYGYTF.